This section outlines one T cell receptor (beta chain) sequence together with its context. The sample is drawn from a study of radiation and T cells in renal cell carcinoma. Time point reported: blood 2 weeks post-SBRT. The treatment: 15 Gy SBRT to primary tumor, nephrectomy 4 weeks later. The method was immunoSEQ multiplex PCR; TCRdb's version includes in-frame clones alone and lacks a portion of them. The sample lists around 130,000 clones, 81% seen once, with less than 2.5% in the top ten. The V end lost 4 bases, the J end lost 0 bases, and 8 bases lay between the germline ends. CDR3 length equals 15 residues. The germline gives CDR1 SGDLS, CDR2 YYNGEE.

The genes are TRBV9 and TRBJ2-6; D uncertain. Source: blood, taken from a patient whose treatment included radiotherapy and nephrectomy. The TCR sequence derives from a woman aged 55-70 years with renal cell carcinoma. The CDR3 is CASSSRHSGANVLTF. Written as DNA, the CDR3 is TGTGCCAGCAGCTCACGTCACTCTGGGGCCAACGTCCTGACTTTC.